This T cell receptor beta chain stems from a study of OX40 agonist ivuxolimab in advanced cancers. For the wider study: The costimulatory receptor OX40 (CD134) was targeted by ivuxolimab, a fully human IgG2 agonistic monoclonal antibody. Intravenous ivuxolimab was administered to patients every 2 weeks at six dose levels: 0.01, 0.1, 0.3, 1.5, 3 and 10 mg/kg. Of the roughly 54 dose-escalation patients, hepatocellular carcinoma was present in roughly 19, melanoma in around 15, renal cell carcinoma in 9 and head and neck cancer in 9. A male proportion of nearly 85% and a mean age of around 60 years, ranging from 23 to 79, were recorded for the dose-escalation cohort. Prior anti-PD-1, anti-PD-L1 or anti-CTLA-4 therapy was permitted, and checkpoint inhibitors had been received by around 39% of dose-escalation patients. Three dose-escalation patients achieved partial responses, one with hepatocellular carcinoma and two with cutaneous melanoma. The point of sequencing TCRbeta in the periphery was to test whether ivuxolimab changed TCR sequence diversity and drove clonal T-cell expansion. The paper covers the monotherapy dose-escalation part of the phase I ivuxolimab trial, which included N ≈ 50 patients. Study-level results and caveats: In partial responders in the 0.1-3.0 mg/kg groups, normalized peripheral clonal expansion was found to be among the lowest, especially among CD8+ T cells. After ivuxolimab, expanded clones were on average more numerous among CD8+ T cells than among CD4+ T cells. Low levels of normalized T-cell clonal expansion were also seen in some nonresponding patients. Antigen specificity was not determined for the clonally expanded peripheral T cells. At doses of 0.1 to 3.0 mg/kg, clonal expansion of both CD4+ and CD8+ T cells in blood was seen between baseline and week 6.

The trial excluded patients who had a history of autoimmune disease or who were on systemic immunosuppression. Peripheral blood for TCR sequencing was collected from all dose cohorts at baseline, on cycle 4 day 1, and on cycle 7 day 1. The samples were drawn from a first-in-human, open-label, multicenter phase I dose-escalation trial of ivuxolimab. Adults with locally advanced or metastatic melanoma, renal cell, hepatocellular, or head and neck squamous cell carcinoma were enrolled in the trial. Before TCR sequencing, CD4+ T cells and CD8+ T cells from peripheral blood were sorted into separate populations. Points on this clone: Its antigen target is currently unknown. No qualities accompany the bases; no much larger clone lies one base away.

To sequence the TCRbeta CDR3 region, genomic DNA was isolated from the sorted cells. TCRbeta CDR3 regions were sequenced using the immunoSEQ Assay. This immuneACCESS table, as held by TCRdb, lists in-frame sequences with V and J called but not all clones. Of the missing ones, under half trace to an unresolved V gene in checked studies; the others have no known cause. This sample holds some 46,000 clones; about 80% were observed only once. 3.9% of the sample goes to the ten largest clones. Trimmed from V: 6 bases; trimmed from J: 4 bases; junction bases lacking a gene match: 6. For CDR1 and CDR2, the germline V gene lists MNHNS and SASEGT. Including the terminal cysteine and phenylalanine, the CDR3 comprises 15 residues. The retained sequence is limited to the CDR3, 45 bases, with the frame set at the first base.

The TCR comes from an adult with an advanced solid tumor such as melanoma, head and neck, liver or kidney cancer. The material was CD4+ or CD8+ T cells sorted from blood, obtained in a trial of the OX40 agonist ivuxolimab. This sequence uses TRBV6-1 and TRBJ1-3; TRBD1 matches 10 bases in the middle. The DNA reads TGTGCCAGCAGCCTGACAGGGGGCGACGGAAACACCATATATTTT. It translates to CASSLTGGDGNTIYF.